The text below deals with one T cell receptor (beta chain). Its antigen is unknown. The table came from immunoSEQ multiplex PCR; TCRdb's copy has only in-frame clones and leaves some out. The sample lists under 100,000 clones, about 93% seen once, with 1.1% in the top ten. These data are taken from a study of graft-versus-host responses after intestinal transplantation. Turning to the study itself: Anti-thymocyte globulin induction preceded three to four years of tacrolimus and steroid maintenance in all recipients. General study results and limits: Elevated graft-versus-host to host-versus-graft clonal ratios in allografts were recorded for patients with graft-donor T cell macrochimerism. Detected in recipient marrow were GvH clones, some of which were first observed in ileum or blood. An association linked early post-transplant HvG declines with peak circulating GvH clone levels.

Unmatched junction bases numbered 0, after V lost 0 bases and J lost 6 bases. CDR3 length equals 16 residues. Per germline, CDR1 KGHSH and CDR2 LQKENI. The J gene is TRBJ2-2, the V gene TRBV18; 14 bases fit TRBD2. The sequencing here drew on unstimulated CD8+ T cells sorted from spleen or lymph node cells, taken before transplant. This receptor was obtained from a human donor who was the organ donor for an intestinal transplant. The CDR3 DNA reads TGTGCCAGCTCACCACCGGGACTAGCGGGGGCCGGGGAGCTGTTTTTT. Translating gives CASSPPGLAGAGELFF.